This is a list of T cell receptor beta chains from one sample in a study of glioma-infiltrating T cells. One entry per CDR3 protein results from TCRdb running MiXCR on the multiplex PCR reads. Here the sample spans roughly 100,000 distinct CDR3 sequences, 25% to 35% being singletons. The source material was glioma tissue, nonneoplastic brain tissue, or PBMCs (not recorded which). The receptors shown here come from a human donor with low-grade glioma or glioblastoma, undergoing nonglioma brain surgery, or in good health (not recorded which). Each CDR3 is given with its conserved first and last residue. A D gene is named only where the DNA matches it firmly. Size is omitted from some rows. Given values are once, few, many or a class for expanded clones.

d_call,j_call,clone_size,v_call,cdr3_length,cdr3_nt,cdr3_aa
NA,TRBJ2-1,NA,TRBV3-1,12,TGTGCCAGCACCAGCACCTACAATGAGCAGTTCTTC,CASTSTYNEQFF
NA,TRBJ1-5,many,TRBV6-1,14,TGTGCCAGCAGCAATGGAACCCCCGTTGGGCCCCAGCATTTT,CASSNGTPVGPQHF
TRBD2,TRBJ2-1,many,TRBV7-8,17,TGTGCCAGCAGCTTAGTGTTGGGACTAGCGGTGAACAATGAGCAGTTCTTC,CASSLVLGLAVNNEQFF
NA,TRBJ2-3,NA,TRBV12-3/TRBV12-4,16,TGTGCCAGCAAAGATCAAGCGAAGGGCGATACAGATACGCAGTATTTT,CASKDQAKGDTDTQYF
NA,TRBJ2-3,few,TRBV4-2,17,TGTGCCAGCAGCCAAGATCTGGTACCGACTCATACAGATACGCAGTATTTT,CASSQDLVPTHTDTQYF
NA,TRBJ1-2,NA,TRBV12-3/TRBV12-4,12,TGTGCCAGCAGTCAGCAAAACTATGGCTACACCTTC,CASSQQNYGYTF
NA,TRBJ1-4,many,TRBV28,15,TGTGCCAGCAGTTTTCCGGGTGGGACTAATGAAAAACTGTTTTTT,CASSFPGGTNEKLFF
NA,TRBJ2-5,many,TRBV24-1,13,TGTGCCACCAGTGTTGGGGCCAAAGAGACCCAGTACTTC,CATSVGAKETQYF
TRBD1,TRBJ1-6,NA,TRBV9,15,TGTGCCAGCAGCCCGGGACAGGGCAAGAATTCACCCCTCCACTTT,CASSPGQGKNSPLHF
TRBD1,TRBJ2-7,NA,TRBV11-2,16,TGTGCCAGCAGCTCATACCGCCAGGGGGTTGGCTACGAGCAGTACTTC,CASSSYRQGVGYEQYF
NA,TRBJ1-2,many,TRBV20-1,14,TGCAGTGCTAGTGGAGAGGGGTGGAAGGATGGCTACACCTTC,CSASGEGWKDGYTF
NA,TRBJ2-1,few,TRBV14,16,TGTGCCAGCAGCCTGGACGTGTTGTGGCGAGGGAATGAGCAGTTCTTC,CASSLDVLWRGNEQFF
NA,TRBJ1-2,many,TRBV7-2,15,TGTGCCAGCAGCTTAGGAGAGGGGGAGGCCTATGGCTACACCTTC,CASSLGEGEAYGYTF
NA,TRBJ1-2,few,TRBV3-1,16,TGTGCCAGCAGCCAAGGAGGATTGGGACAATCCTATGGCTACACCTTC,CASSQGGLGQSYGYTF
NA,TRBJ2-3,many,TRBV24-1,12,TGTGCCACCAGTGAATCTGTCGATACGCAGTATTTT,CATSESVDTQYF
NA,TRBJ1-1,many,TRBV7-2,11,TGTGCCAGCAGCTTCGTGGGTGAGGCTTTCTTT,CASSFVGEAFF
TRBD1,TRBJ1-1,many,TRBV18,14,TGTGCCAGCTCACCACTAGGGGACAGGACTGAAGCTTTCTTT,CASSPLGDRTEAFF
TRBD1,TRBJ1-5,many,TRBV2,15,TGTGCCAGCACTGGACAGGGGATCAGCAATCAGCCCCAGCATTTT,CASTGQGISNQPQHF
NA,TRBJ2-7,many,TRBV15,16,TGTGCCACCAGCAGCGGGCGGCAGGGCTTACGTGACGAGCAGTACTTC,CATSSGRQGLRDEQYF
NA,TRBJ2-3,NA,TRBV12-3/TRBV12-4,13,TGTGCCAGCAGTTGGGTTAGCACAGATACGCAGTATTTT,CASSWVSTDTQYF
NA,TRBJ2-1,many,TRBV28,15,TGTGCCAGCTACATGATCCAGGCGGTCTTTTGTGAGCAGTTCTTC,CASYMIQAVFCEQFF
NA,TRBJ1-1,many,TRBV27,16,TGTGCCAGCAGTTCCCACGCCATCTCCTTGAACACTGAAGCTTTCTTT,CASSSHAISLNTEAFF
NA,TRBJ1-1,NA,TRBV14,14,TGTGCCAGCAGCACGGGACGAGGAAACACTGAAGCTTTCTTT,CASSTGRGNTEAFF
TRBD2,TRBJ2-3,NA,TRBV7-9,17,TGTGCCAGCACCAATGGGGCTAGCGGGGGGGCCACAGATACGCAGTATTTT,CASTNGASGGATDTQYF
NA,TRBJ2-2,many,TRBV20-1,14,TGCAGTGTTCGTCCGCCTAGAAGTTCCGGGGAGCTGTTTTTT,CSVRPPRSSGELFF
TRBD2,TRBJ2-7,NA,TRBV3-1,13,TGTGCCAGCAGGGGACTAGCGGGGCACGAGCAGTACTTC,CASRGLAGHEQYF
NA,TRBJ2-1,NA,TRBV18,17,TGTGCCAGCTCACCACCTCTAGCCCGAAGCTCCTACAATGAGCAGTTCTTC,CASSPPLARSSYNEQFF
TRBD2,TRBJ2-3,many,TRBV6-1,15,TGTGCCAGCTCCCCAGCGGGGGGGGCAACAGATACGCAGTATTTT,CASSPAGGATDTQYF
NA,TRBJ1-2,NA,TRBV24-1,12,TGTGCCACCAGTGATCCGGACGCTGGCTACACCTTC,CATSDPDAGYTF
TRBD2,TRBJ2-5,few,TRBV7-6,16,TGTGCCAGCAGCCTTAGGACTAGCGGGGGGGGAGAGACCCAGTACTTC,CASSLRTSGGGETQYF
NA,TRBJ1-5,NA,TRBV6-1,13,TGTGCCAGCAGGGGGACAAGCAATAAGCCCCAGCATTTT,CASRGTSNKPQHF
NA,TRBJ2-6,many,TRBV6-1,16,TGTGCCAGCAGAGAGACCGGGACCCCCAAAGCCAACGTCCTGACTTTC,CASRETGTPKANVLTF
TRBD1,TRBJ2-5,many,TRBV7-8,15,TGTGCCAGCAGCGAGAGGGACAGCTCCCAAGAGACCCAGTACTTC,CASSERDSSQETQYF
NA,TRBJ1-1,NA,TRBV28,11,TGTGCCAGCAGTTTTGTTGCTGAAGCTTCCTTT,CASSFVAEASF
NA,TRBJ2-1,few,TRBV12-3/TRBV12-4,14,TGTGCCAGCAGTTTAGGGGGGGGCCGGGGTGAGCAGTTCTTC,CASSLGGGRGEQFF
NA,TRBJ1-1,NA,TRBV2,16,TGTGCCAGCAGGACGGGGCAGGGACGGATAGGGACTGAAGCTTTCTTT,CASRTGQGRIGTEAFF
TRBD1,TRBJ1-1,many,TRBV28,14,TGTGCCAGCAAAACAGGGGTGCTGGCGGCTGAAGCTTTCTTT,CASKTGVLAAEAFF
NA,TRBJ1-1,few,TRBV4-1,17,TGCGCCAGCAGCCAGGGCCGAGGTTTTGGTCGGAACACTGAAGCTTTCTTT,CASSQGRGFGRNTEAFF
TRBD2,TRBJ2-1,few,TRBV9,15,TGTGCCAGCAGCATAACTAGCGGATCCTACAATGAGCAGTTCTTC,CASSITSGSYNEQFF
TRBD1,TRBJ1-2,NA,TRBV7-2,14,TGTGCCAGCAGCTTACAGGGGGCGAGCTATGGCTACACCTTC,CASSLQGASYGYTF
NA,TRBJ1-5,many,TRBV19,15,TGTGCCAGTACTAAGGGGAGCGGGAGCAATCAGCCCCAGCATTTT,CASTKGSGSNQPQHF
TRBD1,TRBJ1-1,many,TRBV28,15,TGTGCCAGCACAGGGGCAGGGGGCCCGAACACTGAAGCTTTCTTT,CASTGAGGPNTEAFF
NA,TRBJ2-7,many,TRBV27,14,TGTGCCAGCAGGAGCAGGGGGAGGACCTACGAGCAGTACTTC,CASRSRGRTYEQYF
NA,TRBJ1-5,NA,TRBV5-6,15,TGTGCCAGCAGCTTAAGCGGTTATGGCAATCAGCCCCAGCATTTT,CASSLSGYGNQPQHF
NA,TRBJ1-2,NA,TRBV5-8,13,TGTGCCAGCAGCTTCGGACAGTCCATTGCCTACACCTTC,CASSFGQSIAYTF
NA,TRBJ1-2,many,TRBV6-6,13,TGTGCCAGCAGTTACCTGCAGGCGGATGGCTACACCTTC,CASSYLQADGYTF
TRBD1,TRBJ2-1,many,TRBV7-2,15,TGTGCCAGCGGAGCGTACACAGGGGTATACAATGAGCAGTTCTTC,CASGAYTGVYNEQFF
TRBD1,TRBJ1-2,NA,TRBV7-2,15,TGTGCCAGCAGCCAGGGGGACCGAACAAATTATGGCTACACCTTC,CASSQGDRTNYGYTF
NA,TRBJ1-3,NA,TRBV5-1,16,TGCGCCAGCAGCTTGGAGGGCCCCGTCTCTGGAAACACCATATATTTT,CASSLEGPVSGNTIYF
NA,TRBJ1-1,few,TRBV9,15,TGTGCCAGCAGCGTAGACCCAGGGACGGGAACTGAAGCTTTCTTT,CASSVDPGTGTEAFF
TRBD1,TRBJ1-4,few,TRBV29-1,15,TGCAGCGTTGAAGATTCCGGGACAGCCGCGGAAAAACTGTTTTTT,CSVEDSGTAAEKLFF
TRBD2,TRBJ2-3,many,TRBV20-1,14,TGCAGTGCTGAGCCACTAGCGGGTACAGATACGCAGTATTTT,CSAEPLAGTDTQYF
TRBD2,TRBJ2-3,many,TRBV27,16,TGTGCCAGCAGAATCGGTAGCGGGATTATCACAGATACGCAGTATTTT,CASRIGSGIITDTQYF
NA,TRBJ1-5,NA,TRBV7-2,16,TGTGCCAGCACCTGGGATACTAGCGGGGGGGGGGAGACCCAGCATTTT,CASTWDTSGGGETQHF
TRBD2,TRBJ2-3,NA,TRBV11-2,16,TGTGCCAGCAGCTTAGTAGGGACTAGCGGGGCAGATACGCAGTATTTT,CASSLVGTSGADTQYF
NA,TRBJ1-1,many,TRBV2,13,TGTGCCAGCATTCACACGGAAGTCGCTGAAGCTTTCTTT,CASIHTEVAEAFF
TRBD2,TRBJ2-3,few,TRBV4-2,18,TGTGCCAGCAGCCAAGGATGGGCTAGCGGGGACTACACAGATACGCAGTATTTT,CASSQGWASGDYTDTQYF
NA,TRBJ1-5,many,TRBV27,16,TGTGCCAGCAGTTTATCGAGCGGCAGGGGCAATCAGCCCCAGCATTTT,CASSLSSGRGNQPQHF